These 32 T cell receptor beta chains share one sample of origin, sequenced in a study of tumor-infiltrating lymphocytes in glioblastoma multiforme. Multiple V-beta primers and a C-beta primer amplified TCRB from RNA. MiXCR, run by TCRdb on the multiplex PCR reads, gives a single entry per CDR3 protein. Of about 13,000 distinct CDR3 sequences listed, 66% are singletons. Sequencing was performed on brain tumor tissue. Every receptor here comes from a male donor with glioblastoma.

Remarks on this clonotype: At one boundary the junction diverges from the germline segment, which might be a read error. The chain employs TRBV12-5 and TRBJ2-3, with 10 nucleotides matching TRBD1. This CDR3 has 15 amino acids. Germline values: CDR1 LGHNT, CDR2 FRNRAP. The CDR3 is CAIGLGTGAADTQYF. The CDR3 DNA is TGTGCTATTGGTTTGGGGACAGGGGCAGCAGATACACAGTATTTT.

Concerning this clonotype itself: Likely a read error: the CDR3 ends without its conserved phenylalanine or tryptophan. V gene TRBV11-2 combines with J gene TRBJ2-7; TRBD2 matches at 8 bases. The CDR3 consists of 17 residues. From germline, CDR1 is SGHAT and CDR2 FQNNGV. The CDR3, as DNA: TGTGCCGGCAGCTTAGATCGGGGGCCAGCGGGAGCCTACGAGCAGTACATC. Protein: CAGSLDRGPAGAYEQYI.

Comment on this clonotype: One base away lies a much larger clone, so this may be a sequencing read error. V usage is TRBV29-1 and J usage is TRBJ2-5; TRBD2 agrees at 12 bases. Losses at the gene ends were 1 base for V and 5 bases for J; bases not matched to a gene: 14. CDR3 length: 18 amino acids. Germline V gene data show CDR1 as SQVTM and CDR2 as ANQGSEA. This CDR3 is CSVEGLAGERVSFETQYF. The DNA for the CDR3 is TGCAGCGTTGAAGGACTAGCGGGAGAAAGAGTGTCGTTTGAGACCCAGTACTTC.

Concerning this clonotype: No conserved phenylalanine or tryptophan ends this CDR3, so it is likely a read error. This rearrangement joins TRBV10-2 to TRBJ2-1; possibly TRBD1 or TRBD2 for D (5 bases each). The germline V gene encodes CDR1 WSHSY and CDR2 SAAADI. Deletions cut 5 bases from V and 6 bases from J, with 8 bases between. The CDR3 totals 12 residues. CDR3 DNA: TGCGCCAGCAGTACAGGAGGCAATGAGCAGTTCTTA. The encoded protein is CASSTGGNEQFL.

By sample fraction, this clonotype is medium-sized. The gene calls are TRBV12-3 or TRBV12-4 and TRBJ2-5; 8 bases fit TRBD1. Trimming took 3 bases from V and 4 from J; bases not matched to a gene: 4. This CDR3 region has 14 residues. The CDR3 loop is CASSFSTGAETQYF. Here the CDR3 DNA reads TGTGCCAGCAGTTTCTCGACAGGGGCAGAGACCCAGTACTTC.

The V gene is TRBV20-1, the J gene TRBJ2-3; D is perhaps TRBD2 (7 bases). V lost 4 bases and J 4 bases, leaving 18 bases between the germline ends. There are 15 residues in the CDR3. Per germline, CDR1 DFQATT and CDR2 SNEGSKA (reference sequence). CDR3 sequence reads: CSANRGRGLADTQYF. CDR3 in DNA: TGCAGTGCTAATAGGGGGAGGGGATTAGCAGATACGCAGTATTTT.

This clonotype was seen many times. This rearrangement joins TRBV5-1 to TRBJ2-5, with 12 bases matching TRBD2. Germline V gene data show CDR1 as SGHRS and CDR2 as YFSETQ. This CDR3 spans 17 amino acids. Unmatched junction bases numbered 8, after V lost 0 bases and J lost 5 bases. CDR3 amino acids: CASSLGTSGTPRETQYF. In DNA form, the CDR3 reads TGCGCCAGCAGCTTGGGGACTAGCGGGACCCCAAGGGAGACCCAGTACTTC.

Regarding this clonotype: A read error is possible here, since a much larger clone lies one base away. The chain uses TRBV5-1 and TRBJ2-5, with TRBD2 matching over 13 bases. The J segment lost 5 bases and the V segment lost 2 bases, leaving 9 bases of the junction unmatched. From germline, CDR1 is SGHRS and CDR2 YFSETQ. This CDR3 has 17 amino acids. This CDR3 is CASSFGTSGTPRETQYF. CDR3 DNA: TGCGCCAGCAGCTTCGGGACTAGCGGGACCCCAAGGGAGACCCAGTACTTC.

In its sample, this clonotype was seen a few times. The V call is TRBV7-2, the J call TRBJ1-5; 8 positions match TRBD1. V trimming: 1 base; J trimming: 7 bases; junction bases outside the gene matches: 6. The CDR3 sequence is 15 residues long. Looked up from germline, CDR1 is SGHTA and CDR2 is FQGNSA. CDR3 nucleotides: TGTGCCAGCAGCTTAGGGACAGGGACGGTGCAGCCCCAGCATTTT. Translation: CASSLGTGTVQPQHF.

V gene TRBV6-6 combines with J gene TRBJ2-1, with D perhaps TRBD1 or TRBD2 (5 bases each). The germline V gene has CDR1 MNHNY and CDR2 SVGAGI (reference sequence). The ends were cut back, 2 bases at V and 6 bases at J, with 5 bases in the middle. The CDR3 totals 12 residues. Here the CDR3 reads CASSYGGNEQFF. CDR3 in DNA: TGTGCCAGCAGTTACGGGGGCAATGAGCAGTTCTTC.

V is TRBV5-4 and J is TRBJ2-1; TRBD2 matches at 10 bases. Unmatched junction bases numbered 14, after V lost 4 bases and J lost 7 bases. Germline assignment: CDR1 SGHNT and CDR2 YYREEE (reference sequence). The CDR3 totals 17 residues. The CDR3, as DNA: TGTGCCAGCAGCCCCCACCCAGTAGCGGGAGGAAAAAATGAGCAGTTCTTC. This gives the protein CASSPHPVAGGKNEQFF.

This clonotype was seen a few times. This could be a read error, since a much larger clone is one nucleotide away. V is TRBV28 and J is TRBJ1-1; the D is unclear. Per the germline V gene, CDR1 is MDHEN and CDR2 is SYDVKM. Trimming pared 3 bases from V and 5 bases from J, leaving 16 bases between. This CDR3 spans 15 amino acids. In DNA, the CDR3 is TGTGCCAGCAGTTTGGACTTCCCGAAACCGACTGAAGCTTTCTTT. The encoded protein is CASSLDFPKPTEAFF.

V usage is TRBV12-3 or TRBV12-4 and J usage is TRBJ2-5; D ambiguous. CDR3 length: 14 amino acids. Trimming shortened V by 5 bases and J by 1 base, and 11 bases separated the two germline ends. DNA of the CDR3: TGTGCCAGCAGTCTCCCCGACGGCCAAGAGACCCAGTACTTC. It is translated as CASSLPDGQETQYF.

V and J are TRBV11-1 and TRBJ2-2; D not certain. From germline, CDR1 is SGHAT and CDR2 FQDESV (reference sequence). V was cut by 3 bases and J by 3 bases, with 11 bases left in between. The CDR3 totals 15 residues. The CDR3: CASSLMVTDTGELFF. The CDR3 nucleotides read TGTGCCAGCAGCTTGATGGTGACGGACACCGGGGAGCTGTTTTTT.

This chain links TRBV20-1 with TRBJ2-1, with 8 bases fitting TRBD2. Germline V gene lookup returns CDR1 DFQATT and CDR2 SNEGSKA (reference sequence). This CDR3 comprises 15 residues. V gave up 5 bases and J gave up 16 bases; unmatched junction bases: 22. As DNA, the CDR3 is TGCAGTGCTCCCTATGGACTAGCCTCCGACAATGACCAATTCTTC. Its protein product is CSAPYGLASDNDQFF.

The chain carries TRBV11-1 and TRBJ2-7, with 9 bases identical to TRBD1. The CDR3 consists of 15 residues. Germline CDR1 and CDR2: SGHAT and FQDESV (reference sequence). After removal of 5 bases from V and 5 bases from J, the junction contained 10 bases not matched to a gene. The CDR3 reads CASSLTGTGTHEQYF. The CDR3 DNA reads TGTGCCAGCAGCCTCACCGGGACAGGGACCCACGAGCAGTACTTC.

J is TRBJ1-4 and V is TRBV4-1, with a possible D match to TRBD1 (6 bases). The CDR3 extends over 14 amino acids. In germline, CDR1 is MGHRA, CDR2 YSYEKL. The V gene lost 4 bases and the J gene lost 7 bases, with 13 bases spanning the gap. The CDR3 protein is CASSPGAGAEKLFF. Written as DNA, the CDR3 is TGCGCCAGCAGCCCCGGGGCAGGGGCTGAAAAACTGTTTTTT.

This clonotype has a handful of counts. The CDR3 end shows no conserved phenylalanine or tryptophan, and so a read error is likely. The J gene is TRBJ2-3, the V gene TRBV9; 10 bases match TRBD2. The ends lost 0 bases at V and 5 bases at J; junction bases unmatched: 6. CDR3 length: 16 amino acids. The germline CDR1 and CDR2 sequences are SGDLS and YYNGEE. CDR3 sequence reads: CASSVVASGGGDTQYL. The CDR3 DNA reads as TGTGCCAGCAGCGTAGTTGCTAGCGGGGGCGGAGATACGCAGTATCTT.

There are many counts of this clonotype. The chain recombines TRBV7-9 with TRBJ2-7; no clear D gene. The germline V gene encodes CDR1 SEHNR and CDR2 FQNEAQ (reference sequence). Trimming left V 5 bases short and J 6 bases short, with 8 bases between. The CDR3 covers 11 residues. DNA for the CDR3: TGTGCCAGCAGCGTTGGTGGCGAGCAGTACTTC. The encoded protein is CASSVGGEQYF. The full variable domain, in which reference TRBV7-9 and TRBJ2-7 provide the parts outside the CDR3, is DTGVSQNPRHKITKRGQNVTFRCDPISEHNRLYWYRQTLGQGPEFLTYFQNEAQLEKSRLLSDRFSAERPKGSFSTLEIQRTEQGDSAMYLCASSVGGEQYFGPGTRLTVT.

The chain has TRBV11-3 and TRBJ2-2; D could derive from TRBD1 or TRBD2 (5 bases each). Trimming took off 1 base at V and 16 bases at J, with 22 bases between the two ends. This CDR3 has 15 amino acids. The germline V gene encodes CDR1 SGHNT and CDR2 YENEEA. This CDR3 is CASSLGGTNSGESFF. The CDR3 DNA follows: TGTGCCAGCAGCTTAGGGGGGACGAACTCCGGGGAGTCGTTTTTT.

As for this clonotype: At one end the junction does not follow the germline gene, possibly because of a read error. V and J are TRBV29-1 and TRBJ2-7, with unresolved D. CDR3 length: 15 amino acids. Germline lookup yields CDR1 SQVTM and CDR2 ANQGSEA. The DNA of the CDR3 is TGCAGCCTACTGGGTGGGGTATTGGCCTCCTACGTGCAGTACTTC. This encodes CSLLGGVLASYVQYF.

This clonotype was recorded at least ten times. The chain has TRBV21-1 and TRBJ2-3. TRBV21-1 is assigned pseudogene status. This CDR3 spans 15 amino acids. The CDR3 DNA is TGTGCCAGCAGCAAAGATCAGGAGAGCACAGATACGCAGTATTTT. Its translation is CASSKDQESTDTQYF.

This chain connects TRBV12-3 or TRBV12-4 to TRBJ2-2, with 9 bases that match TRBD1. Trimming at V came to 7 bases and at J to 4 bases, leaving 7 bases not matched to a gene. The CDR3 totals 15 residues. CDR3 bases: TGTGCCAGCACCCCGACAGGGGGGCTCACCGGGGAGCTGTTTTTT. Amino acid sequence: CASTPTGGLTGELFF.

The genes are TRBV3-1 and TRBJ1-5; possible D gene TRBD1, 5 bases. CDR3 size: 15 residues. CDR1 and CDR2 (germline): LGHDT, YNNKEL (reference sequence). The V and J ends lost 4 bases and 5 bases respectively, with 15 bases between them. The CDR3 sequence: CASSRRVGTDQPQHF. The CDR3 nucleotides are TGTGCCAGCAGCCGTCGAGTGGGGACGGATCAGCCCCAGCATTTT. Looking up the rest from reference TRBV3-1 and TRBJ1-5 gives the full variable domain: DTAVSQTPKYLVTQMGNDKSIKCEQNLGHDTMYWYKQDSKKFLKIMFSYNNKELIINETVPNRFSPKSPDKAHLNLHINSLELGDSAVYFCASSRRVGTDQPQHFGDGTRLSIL.

The count of this clonotype is one. The V and J genes are TRBV4-2 and TRBJ2-1; D not certain. Germline V gene lookup returns CDR1 LGHNA and CDR2 YNFKEQ. The CDR3 has 17 residues. Trimming stripped 0 bases from V and 3 bases from J, with 15 bases between. The CDR3 protein is CASSQEPGPVSYNEQFF. The CDR3 coding sequence is TGTGCCAGCAGCCAAGAGCCAGGCCCAGTGAGCTACAATGAGCAGTTCTTC.

The sample holds a few counts of this clonotype. The chain joins TRBV6-6 to TRBJ2-7, with D tentatively TRBD2 (5 bases). Germline assignment: CDR1 MNHNY and CDR2 SVGAGI (reference sequence). The V end was cut by 0 bases, the J end by 4 bases, with 7 bases between. This CDR3 spans 13 amino acids. CDR3 in amino acids: CASSYSQRYEQYF. The CDR3 coding sequence is TGTGCCAGCAGTTACTCGCAGCGGTACGAGCAGTACTTC.

Remarks on this clonotype: One end of the junction does not line up with germline, which may come from a read error. CDR3 protein: CASSRDREETQHF. CDR3 DNA sequence: TGTGCCAGCAGCCGCGACAGGGAGGAGACCCAGCACTTC. The chain is built from TRBV11-1 and TRBJ2-5; perhaps TRBD1 as D (7 bases). This CDR3 comprises 13 residues. The germline V gene encodes CDR1 SGHAT and CDR2 FQDESV (reference sequence). Full variable domain (missing parts from reference TRBV11-1 and TRBJ2-5): EAEVAQSPRYKITEKSQAVAFWCDPISGHATLYWYRQILGQGPELLVQFQDESVVDDSQLPKDRFSAERLKGVDSTLKIQPAELGDSAMYLCASSRDREETQHFGPGTRLLVL.

This clonotype was found many times. The chain is built from TRBV28 and TRBJ1-2; tentatively, D is TRBD1 (5 bases). Trimming removed 3 bases at V and 11 bases at J, with 13 bases between. This CDR3 spans 12 amino acids. In germline, CDR1 is MDHEN, CDR2 SYDVKM. The CDR3 loop is CASSLSLGGYTF. CDR3 coding DNA: TGTGCCAGCAGTTTGTCCCTCGGGGGTTACACCTTC.

Regarding this clonotype: At one boundary the junction diverges from the germline segment, which might be a read error. The chain joins TRBV20-1 to TRBJ2-7; tentative D call: TRBD2 (6 bases). CDR1 DFQATT and CDR2 SNEGSKA come from the germline V gene (reference sequence). The CDR3 length is 13 residues. The chain's CDR3 is CSAAVLANYEQYF. DNA of the CDR3: TGCAGTGCCGCCGTACTAGCCAACTACGAGCAGTATTTC.

The chain links TRBV11-2 to TRBJ2-1, with 8 bases lining up with TRBD1. The V gene end was trimmed by 1 base and the J gene end by 4 bases; junction bases not matched to a gene: 6. Germline loops: CDR1 SGHAT, CDR2 FQNNGV. This CDR3 has 16 residues. The CDR3 DNA is TGTGCCAGCAGCTTAGGCGCAGGGGGCCATTACAATGAGCAGTTCTTC. The encoded protein is CASSLGAGGHYNEQFF.

As concerns this clonotype: One end of the junction fails to match germline, which may point to a read error. V gene TRBV20-1 combines with J gene TRBJ2-5; 14 nucleotides match TRBD2. Looked up from germline, CDR1 is DFQATT and CDR2 is SNEGSKA (reference sequence). The CDR3 has 15 amino acids. The CDR3 sequence is CSARDLGLAGEAQYF. The CDR3 DNA is TGCAGTGCTAGGGATTTGGGACTAGCGGGAGAGGCCCAGTACTTC.

The chain joins TRBV20-1 to TRBJ1-2, with no clear D. This CDR3 has 11 residues. CDR1 and CDR2 from the germline V gene are DFQATT and SNEGSKA (reference sequence). The CDR3 bases are TGCATCGCACGTGGTAACTATGGCTACACCTTC. Its protein is CIARGNYGYTF.